This TCR beta chain was sequenced during a study of blood T cells in healthy people across ages. Alongside a J-beta primer mix, a sample-barcoded 5' primer served in a second PCR lasting about 7 to 12 cycles. TCRdb processed the 5' RACE reads anew with MiXCR; each CDR3 protein has one entry. The table lists about 1.7 million distinct CDR3 sequences, about 28% of them singletons. Investigators took around 10 milliliters of peripheral blood from every donor. V shed 1 base and J 8 bases; nucleotides not matched to a gene: 6. CDR3 length: 15 residues. CDR1 is SGHRS and CDR2 is YFSETQ in the germline V gene.

The origin of this receptor is a woman under 40 in good health. The chain has TRBV5-1 and TRBJ1-6, with 7 bases that match TRBD1. Sequenced input: blood. Here the CDR3 reads CASSLLGGKDSPLHF. CDR3 sequence (DNA): TGCGCCAGCAGCTTGCTAGGGGGCAAGGATTCACCCCTCCACTTT.